This paragraph covers one T cell receptor beta chain sequence. Antigen: not known. The CDR3 has 14 amino acids. J gave up 1 base and V 11 bases, and 10 bases lay outside the gene matches. Per the germline V gene, CDR1 is ENHRY and CDR2 is SYGVKD. This specimen belongs to a study of T cells after posttransplantation cyclophosphamide. Findings and caveats of the study: Later post-transplant blood repertoires were often dominated by donor CD8+ memory clones. TRB overlap between skin or GI tissue T cells and blood was limited.

Busulfan-fludarabine conditioning, marrow transplant, and cyclophosphamide on days +3 and +4 were administered. Assay used: immunoSEQ multiplex PCR; TCRdb lists only in-frame clones, some missing. The sample comprises about 42,000 clones, 90% of which are singletons, and 2% to 2.5% rests with the top ten. The J gene is TRBJ2-7, the V gene TRBV10-3; 8 bases match TRBD1. The sequencing here drew on PBMCs, taken about 62 days after allogeneic stem cell transplant with posttransplant cyclophosphamide. This TCR derives from a male patient aged 55 to 69 who received an allogeneic stem cell transplant from a related donor and was CMV-positive. The graft donor may account for some of the T cells. The CDR3 coding sequence is TGTGCCTCGGCAGGAACAGGGGGATCCTACGAGCAGTACTTC. This encodes CASAGTGGSYEQYF.